This passage covers 12 T cell receptor beta chains from one sample sequenced in a study of regulatory T cells in long-lasting Graves disease. Time point defined: persistent/refractory GD, antithyroid drugs over 5 years with positive TRAb. PBMC RNA was the source of the TCR library. Arm-PCR of CDR3 regions with iRepertoire HTBI primers generated TCR beta libraries. TCRdb re-called the multiplex PCR reads with MiXCR, one entry per CDR3 protein. The repertoire holds 350,000 to 450,000 distinct CDR3 sequences, with about 23% as singletons. Here the sequenced sample was peripheral blood mononuclear cells (PBMCs), taken when the disease was refractory, from a patient treated with antithyroid drugs. These receptors came from a woman aged 40 to 49 with Graves disease.

The rearrangement uses TRBV12-3 or TRBV12-4 and TRBJ2-1; D gene unclear. This CDR3 is built from 14 residues. V lost 1 base, J lost 6 bases, and 10 bases lay in between. CDR3 residues: CASSLVIPPNEQFF. CDR3 in DNA: TGTGCCAGCAGTTTAGTGATTCCGCCCAATGAGCAGTTCTTC.

This clonotype was recorded at least ten times. The chain has TRBV10-3 and TRBJ2-2; D remains unclear. CDR1 is ENHRY and CDR2 is SYGVKD in the germline V gene. There are 13 residues in the CDR3. V was clipped by 8 bases and J by 1 base, with 8 bases between them. CDR3 amino acids: CAIVPGNTGELFF. CDR3 sequence (DNA): TGTGCCATCGTGCCAGGGAACACCGGGGAGCTGTTTTTT.

This clonotype has only a few counts. CDR3 DNA: TGTGCCAGCAGTTCGAGCGGGGGCTCCTACGAGCAGTACTTC. Translated: CASSSSGGSYEQYF. The chain combines TRBV12-3 or TRBV12-4 with TRBJ2-7; 8 bases are a match to TRBD2. Trimming cost V 4 bases and J 0 bases; bases outside gene matches: 2. This CDR3 is built from 14 residues.

Note on this clonotype: Being one base from a much bigger clone, this may be a read error. The chain is built from TRBV6-2 or TRBV6-3 and TRBJ2-7; D might be TRBD1 or TRBD2, each matching 5 bases. Germline CDR1 reads MNHEY; CDR2 reads SVGEGT. This CDR3 region has 13 residues. V was pared by 8 bases and J by 1 base, with 12 bases between. CDR3 residues: CASAEDISYEQYF. CDR3 DNA sequence: TGTGCCAGCGCGGAGGACATATCCTACGAGCAGTACTTC.

This clonotype came up many times. The rearrangement links TRBV2 to TRBJ2-5, with 13 bases fitting TRBD2. Germline trimming cut 4 bases from V and 5 bases from J; bases unmatched to any gene: 4. This CDR3 contains 15 residues. The V gene's germline CDR1 is SNHLY and CDR2 FYNNEI. The CDR3 loop is CASSALAGGLETQYF. CDR3 in DNA: TGTGCCAGCAGTGCACTAGCGGGAGGGTTGGAGACCCAGTACTTC.

The V gene is TRBV5-1, the J gene TRBJ2-1; 11 positions agree with TRBD2. This CDR3 has 15 amino acids. Germline assignment: CDR1 SGHRS and CDR2 YFSETQ. V lost 3 bases and J lost 8; bases outside the gene matches: 7. As DNA, the CDR3 is TGCGCCAGCAGCTCTACTAGCGGGAGTAGTCATGAGCAGTTCTTC. Protein sequence: CASSSTSGSSHEQFF.

This clonotype showed up just a few times. This chain links TRBV6-1 with TRBJ2-7; 7 bases agree with TRBD2. The V gene's germline CDR1 is MNHNS and CDR2 SASEGT. The CDR3 spans 12 residues. The trim removed 7 bases at V and 4 bases at J, leaving 4 bases unmatched. CDR3 coding DNA: TGTGCCAGCATGGGGGGGTATTACGAGCAGTACTTC. Residues: CASMGGYYEQYF.

The sample holds one count of this clonotype. The chain joins TRBV4-1 to TRBJ1-2; D may be TRBD1 (5 bases). Trimming cost V 0 bases and J 7 bases, with 12 bases left between them. The CDR3 runs to 14 residues. Germline V gene data show CDR1 as MGHRA and CDR2 as YSYEKL. The CDR3 sequence: CASSQDPGRGGYTF. CDR3 coding DNA: TGCGCCAGCAGCCAAGACCCCGGGAGGGGTGGCTACACCTTC.

The V call is TRBV4-1, the J call TRBJ2-7; 9 nucleotides agree with TRBD2. Germline values: CDR1 MGHRA, CDR2 YSYEKL. This CDR3 is 15 amino acids long. With 5 bases clipped from V and 6 bases from J, the junction kept 11 bases outside the gene matches. The CDR3 is CASSYTVAGVSEQYF. CDR3 DNA sequence: TGCGCCAGCAGCTACACCGTAGCGGGAGTCAGCGAGCAGTACTTC.

The rearrangement uses TRBV11-2 and TRBJ1-4; TRBD1 might be the D (6 bases). Germline loops: CDR1 SGHAT, CDR2 FQNNGV. CDR3 length: 14 residues. Trimming left V 5 bases short and J 6 bases short, with 13 bases between. The CDR3 DNA sequence: TGTGCCAGCAGCCCATGGGGGGCCCATGAAAAACTGTTTTTT. It translates to CASSPWGAHEKLFF.

This chain links TRBV5-1 with TRBJ1-1; D may be TRBD1 (5 bases). Trimming removed 0 bases from V and 6 bases from J, with 15 bases in between. CDR1 is SGHRS, CDR2 YFSETQ, per germline. The CDR3 has 15 amino acids. This CDR3 reads CASSLAVYWGAEAFF. For the CDR3, the DNA is TGCGCCAGCAGCTTGGCGGTCTACTGGGGGGCTGAAGCTTTCTTT.

The sample holds many counts of this clonotype. The CDR3 nucleotides read TGTGCCAGCAGTTGGGACAGGCTCGCTGAAGCTTTCTTT. Translated: CASSWDRLAEAFF. This rearrangement joins TRBV28 to TRBJ1-1; 8 nucleotides match TRBD1. Germline CDR1 reads MDHEN; CDR2 reads SYDVKM. This CDR3 comprises 13 residues. V dropped 4 bases and J dropped 6; count of bases not matched to a gene: 4.